The 32 T cell receptor beta chains presented below share a single source sample, sequenced in a study of blood T cell repertoires in COVID-19. TCRdb's table, derived via immunoSEQ multiplex PCR, lists solely in-frame clones and lacks some. This sample carries more than 40,000 clones, about 85% of them seen once, and the ten largest clones take about 4.5%. Source material: peripheral blood. Source of these receptors: a man aged 60-69 years with acute or convalescent COVID-19.

The chain has TRBV30 and TRBJ2-1; possibly TRBD2 for D (7 bases). The germline CDR1 and CDR2 sequences are GTSNPN and SVGIG (reference sequence). The V end lost 3 bases, the J end lost 9 bases, and 21 bases lay between the germline ends. The CDR3 is 15 amino acids. The CDR3 sequence is CAWSGRAGAVGEQFF. CDR3 coding DNA: TGTGCCTGGAGCGGCAGGGCGGGGGCTGTCGGTGAGCAGTTCTTC.

The chain recombines TRBV18 with TRBJ1-1; the match to TRBD1 covers 7 bases. CDR1 is KGHSH, CDR2 LQKENI, per germline. The junction had 3 bases not matched to a gene; V was cut back by 8 bases and J by 0 bases. The CDR3 consists of 13 residues. This chain's CDR3 is CASRQGVNTEAFF. The DNA of the CDR3 is TGTGCCAGCCGACAGGGTGTGAACACTGAAGCTTTCTTT.

This clone is medium-sized (0.01 to 0.1%) within its sample. The V and J genes are TRBV5-6 and TRBJ2-7; TRBD2 matches 14 bases. V lost 4 bases to trimming and J lost 6 bases; unmatched junction nucleotides: 6. Germline CDR1 reads SGHDT; CDR2 reads YYEEEE. The length of the CDR3 is 15 residues. The CDR3 sequence: CASSPGLAGGREQYF. The CDR3, as DNA: TGTGCCAGCAGCCCCGGACTAGCGGGGGGCCGCGAGCAGTACTTC.

The chain recombines TRBV10-3 with TRBJ1-2; TRBD1 aligns across 7 bases. The germline V gene encodes CDR1 ENHRY and CDR2 SYGVKD. There are 15 residues in the CDR3. After removal of 0 bases from V and 5 bases from J, the junction contained 6 bases not matched to a gene. CDR3 loop: CAISESQGYEYGYTF. CDR3 nucleotides: TGTGCCATCAGTGAGTCACAGGGGTATGAGTATGGCTACACCTTC.

The gene calls are TRBV9 and TRBJ1-1, with 7 nucleotides matching TRBD1. Germline lookup yields CDR1 SGDLS and CDR2 YYNGEE. This CDR3 comprises 13 residues. V lost 4 bases to trimming and J lost 7 bases; unmatched junction nucleotides: 7. The CDR3 spells CASSPGQAYEAFF. CDR3 DNA sequence: TGTGCCAGCAGCCCCGGACAGGCCTATGAAGCTTTCTTT.

The V gene is TRBV9, the J gene TRBJ2-5; 15 nucleotides line up with TRBD2. This CDR3 is 18 amino acids long. CDR1 and CDR2 from the germline V gene are SGDLS and YYNGEE. V trimming: 4 bases; J trimming: 4 bases; junction bases outside the gene matches: 11. CDR3 region: CASSPSGTSGGPGETQYF. The DNA for the CDR3 is TGTGCCAGCAGCCCCTCCGGGACTAGCGGGGGGCCGGGAGAGACCCAGTACTTC.

This clone was seen a few times. V is TRBV7-6 and J is TRBJ1-3; D ambiguous. CDR1 is SGHVS and CDR2 is FNYEAQ in the germline V gene. The V and J ends lost 1 base and 3 bases respectively, with 7 bases between them. CDR3 length: 14 residues. DNA of the CDR3: TGTGCCAGCAGCTTAGACCGGGGTGGAAACACCATATATTTT. As protein: CASSLDRGGNTIYF.

The chain has TRBV13 and TRBJ1-5; 9 bases are a match to TRBD1. The CDR3 loop spans 18 amino acids. The ends lost 5 bases at V and 2 bases at J; junction bases unmatched: 13. CDR1 and CDR2 from the germline V gene are PRHDT and FYEKMQ (reference sequence). DNA for the CDR3: TGTGCCAGCAGCCACAACAGGGGGCGCAGTTTGCGCAATCAGCCCCAGCATTTT. Its protein product is CASSHNRGRSLRNQPQHF.

This chain links TRBV5-1 with TRBJ2-1; TRBD2 is a possible D gene (6 bases). Germline CDR1 reads SGHRS; CDR2 reads YFSETQ. The V end lost 0 bases, the J end lost 9 bases, and 10 bases lay between the germline ends. The CDR3 extends over 13 amino acids. The DNA for the CDR3 is TGCGCCAGCAGCTTGGCCCTGGGGGGTGAGCAGTTCTTC. Its protein is CASSLALGGEQFF.

The chain carries TRBV3-1 (or the pseudogene TRBV3-2) and TRBJ2-1; tentative D call: TRBD1 (6 bases). This CDR3 is 18 amino acids long. Trimming took 4 bases from V and 4 from J, leaving 23 bases between them. Germline V gene sequence: CDR1 LGHDT, CDR2 YNNKEL (reference sequence). The DNA for the CDR3 is TGTGCCAGCAGCCCGAACAGGTATTCCTGGGGGACATACAATGAGCAGTTCTTC. It is translated as CASSPNRYSWGTYNEQFF.

In this sample, this clone turned up a few times. The gene calls are TRBV4-3 and TRBJ1-1, with 7 bases aligning to TRBD1. After removal of 4 bases from V and 3 bases from J, the junction contained 8 bases not matched to a gene. This CDR3 comprises 15 residues. CDR1 and CDR2 (germline): LGHNA, YSLEER. The DNA for the CDR3 is TGCGCCAGCAGCCGTCTAATTACAGGGGACACTGAAGCTTTCTTT. Its translation is CASSRLITGDTEAFF.

The chain couples TRBV9 to TRBJ1-4; D is possibly TRBD1 (6 bases). V lost 4 bases to trimming and J lost 7 bases, with 11 bases between them. The CDR3 spans 13 residues. Germline V gene sequence: CDR1 SGDLS, CDR2 YYNGEE. The CDR3 loop reads CASSTGTSEKLFF. For the CDR3, the DNA is TGTGCCAGCAGCACAGGGACGAGTGAAAAACTGTTTTTT.

The V call is TRBV24-1, the J call TRBJ2-6; D may be TRBD2 (6 bases). This CDR3 spans 15 amino acids. Looked up from germline, CDR1 is KGHDR and CDR2 is SFDVKD. Between the trimmed V and J ends, which lost 5 bases and 1 base, there was a span of 8 bases. CDR3 residues: CATSGGKSGANVLTF. The CDR3 DNA follows: TGTGCCACCAGTGGCGGGAAGTCTGGGGCCAACGTCCTGACTTTC.

The V gene is TRBV6-5, the J gene TRBJ2-5; D remains ambiguous. CDR3 length: 13 residues. V was trimmed by 5 bases and J by 5 bases, leaving 12 bases between them. The germline CDR1 and CDR2 sequences are MNHEY and SVGAGI. In DNA, the CDR3 is TGTGCCAGCAGTACTCGCCTCGGGGAGACCCAGTACTTC. This sequence encodes CASSTRLGETQYF.

This sequence joins TRBV10-1 and TRBJ1-5; D unresolved. Trimming shortened V by 1 base and J by 0 bases, and 13 bases separated the two germline ends. The CDR3 runs 17 residues. The V gene's germline CDR1 is WNHNN and CDR2 SYGVQD (reference sequence). Here the CDR3 reads CASSELREGYSNQPQHF. CDR3 DNA sequence: TGCGCCAGCAGTGAGTTAAGGGAGGGTTATAGCAATCAGCCCCAGCATTTT.

The chain employs TRBV18 and TRBJ2-1; 7 bases are a match to TRBD1. The CDR3 consists of 16 residues. In germline, CDR1 is KGHSH, CDR2 LQKENI. The junction had 2 bases not matched to a gene; V was cut back by 0 bases and J by 0 bases. The CDR3 is CASSPPGQSSYNEQFF. DNA for the CDR3: TGTGCCAGCTCACCACCGGGACAGAGCTCCTACAATGAGCAGTTCTTC.

The chain joins TRBV11-2 to TRBJ2-7; D call uncertain. Trimming removed 0 bases from V and 2 bases from J, with 8 bases in between. The CDR3 is made up of 14 amino acids. The germline V gene encodes CDR1 SGHAT and CDR2 FQNNGV. Here the CDR3 DNA reads TGTGCCAGCAGCTTAGAGGGCAGACCCTACGAGCAGTACTTC. As protein: CASSLEGRPYEQYF.

The chain carries TRBV6-6 and TRBJ1-2; D perhaps matches TRBD1 (5 bases). Trimming shortened V by 0 bases and J by 4 bases, and 12 bases separated the two germline ends. Germline V lookup: CDR1 MNHNY, CDR2 SVGAGI (reference sequence). This CDR3 has 15 residues. CDR3 in DNA: TGTGCCAGCAGTTACTCGTCTGGGGGGAGCTATGGCTACACCTTC. It codes for CASSYSSGGSYGYTF.

The CDR3 nucleotides are TGTGCCAGCAGTTTTATCAATCAGCCCCAGCATTTT. Its protein product is CASSFINQPQHF. This rearrangement joins TRBV27 to TRBJ1-5; no definite D call. V was clipped by 3 bases and J by 3 bases, with 3 bases between them. CDR3 length equals 12 residues. Germline V gives CDR1 MNHEY, CDR2 SMNVEV (reference sequence).

The chain carries TRBV6-5 and TRBJ2-7; possibly TRBD1 for D (5 bases). This CDR3 region has 12 residues. The germline V gene encodes CDR1 MNHEY and CDR2 SVGAGI. V was shortened by 7 bases and J by 3 bases, with 10 bases between the two germline ends. The CDR3 DNA sequence: TGTGCCAGCACCCTGACAGACTACGAGCAGTACTTC. Its protein product is CASTLTDYEQYF.

The chain employs TRBV6-5 and TRBJ2-2; D ambiguous. The CDR3 runs to 15 residues. The V end lost 4 bases, the J end lost 0 bases, and 9 bases lay between the germline ends. Per the germline V gene, CDR1 is MNHEY and CDR2 is SVGAGI. CDR3 coding DNA: TGTGCCAGCAGTTCTGGAGCTCCGAACACCGGGGAGCTGTTTTTT. Translated, it gives CASSSGAPNTGELFF.

The chain carries TRBV7-9 and TRBJ1-4; D ambiguous. Germline V gene lookup returns CDR1 SEHNR and CDR2 FQNEAQ (reference sequence). Trimming shortened V by 7 bases and J by 8 bases, and 5 bases separated the two germline ends. This CDR3 has 10 residues. CDR3 protein: CASIGEKLFF. The DNA for the CDR3 is TGTGCCAGCATTGGCGAAAAACTGTTTTTT.

The chain is built from TRBV24-1 and TRBJ2-5; the match to TRBD2 covers 11 bases. Germline CDR1 and CDR2: KGHDR and SFDVKD. This CDR3 comprises 16 residues. Unmatched junction bases numbered 5, after V lost 4 bases and J lost 2 bases. The CDR3 DNA is TGTGCCACCAGTGACAGACTAGCGGGGATTCAAGAGACCCAGTACTTC. Amino acids: CATSDRLAGIQETQYF.

The CDR3 sequence: CASSEEASSGNTIYF. The CDR3 DNA is TGTGCCAGCAGTGAGGAGGCGTCCTCTGGAAACACCATATATTTT. The chain is built from TRBV2 and TRBJ1-3, with no clear D. This CDR3 is 15 amino acids long. Germline V gives CDR1 SNHLY, CDR2 FYNNEI. Trimming left V 3 bases short and J 0 bases short, with 9 bases between.

J is TRBJ2-5 and V is TRBV13, with 7 nucleotides matching TRBD1. The V and J ends lost 0 bases and 1 base, in that order; junction bases with no gene match: 8. Germline loops: CDR1 PRHDT, CDR2 FYEKMQ (reference sequence). CDR3 length: 17 amino acids. CDR3 loop: CASSLGPIDRAQETQYF. CDR3 nucleotide sequence: TGTGCCAGCAGCTTAGGCCCAATCGACAGGGCCCAAGAGACCCAGTACTTC.

The rearrangement joins TRBV7-8 to TRBJ2-3; the match to TRBD2 covers 9 bases. Germline V lookup: CDR1 SGHVS, CDR2 FQNEAQ. This CDR3 has 16 residues. V lost 2 bases, J lost 2 bases, and 5 bases stayed unmatched. Here the CDR3 reads CASSLKRGVPTDTQYF. The CDR3 DNA reads as TGTGCCAGCAGCTTAAAGCGGGGGGTCCCCACAGATACGCAGTATTTT.

CDR3 amino acids: CAWSGGPRTQNYGYTF. Written as DNA, the CDR3 is TGTGCCTGGAGTGGGGGTCCCCGGACACAAAACTATGGCTACACCTTC. The chain joins TRBV30 to TRBJ1-2; D perhaps matches TRBD1 (5 bases). Germline CDR1 GTSNPN, CDR2 SVGIG (reference sequence). The CDR3 covers 16 residues. Trimming pared 1 base from V and 2 bases from J, leaving 17 bases between.

The chain employs TRBV4-3 and TRBJ1-4; tentative D call: TRBD1 (5 bases). V was clipped by 0 bases and J by 7 bases, with 18 bases between them. Germline lookup yields CDR1 LGHNA and CDR2 YSLEER. This CDR3 is 17 amino acids long. Here the CDR3 reads CASSQDFLTLQGEKLFF. CDR3 in DNA: TGCGCCAGCAGCCAAGATTTCTTGACCCTTCAGGGTGAAAAACTGTTTTTT.

This chain connects TRBV24-1 to TRBJ2-5; 7 bases map to TRBD1. CDR3 length: 14 residues. CDR1 and CDR2 from the germline V gene are KGHDR and SFDVKD. The ends lost 0 bases at V and 3 bases at J; junction bases unmatched: 0. This CDR3 reads CATSDLGTEETQYF. CDR3 in DNA: TGTGCCACCAGTGATTTGGGGACAGAAGAGACCCAGTACTTC.

The CDR3 sequence: CASSAPPGLATSYNEQFF. The DNA of the CDR3 is TGTGCCAGCAGCGCACCCCCGGGACTAGCCACCTCCTACAATGAGCAGTTCTTC. The chain is built from TRBV9 and TRBJ2-1, with 9 bases that match TRBD2. With V trimmed by 3 bases and J by 0 bases, 10 bases remained unmatched. In germline, CDR1 is SGDLS, CDR2 YYNGEE. The CDR3 has 18 amino acids. The complete variable domain, with remaining parts taken from reference TRBV9 and TRBJ2-1, reads DSGVTQTPKHLITATGQRVTLRCSPRSGDLSVYWYQQSLDQGLQFLIQYYNGEERAKGNILERFSAQQFPDLHSELNLSSLELGDSALYFCASSAPPGLATSYNEQFFGPGTRLTVL.

The chain employs TRBV19 and TRBJ2-3; 12 nucleotides line up with TRBD2. This CDR3 has 17 residues. With V trimmed by 0 bases and J by 4 bases, 5 bases remained unmatched. The germline V gene has CDR1 LNHDA and CDR2 SQIVND (reference sequence). CDR3 DNA sequence: TGTGCCAGTAGTATAGATAGACTAGCGGGGGTTGCAGATACGCAGTATTTT. Translated: CASSIDRLAGVADTQYF.

The chain is built from TRBV30 and TRBJ1-2; perhaps TRBD1 as D (6 bases). Trimming removed 4 bases from V and 7 bases from J, with 25 bases in between. The CDR3 covers 16 residues. The V gene's germline CDR1 is GTSNPN and CDR2 SVGIG (reference sequence). In DNA form, the CDR3 reads TGTGCCTGGATCATGTGGGTGGGGGCGCAAAATGGTGGCTACACCTTC. It yields the protein CAWIMWVGAQNGGYTF.